A single sample gave rise to the 27 T cell receptor beta chains below, sequenced in a study of neoadjuvant nivolumab and ipilimumab in lung cancer. TCRdb's copy holds only in-frame clones and misses some; the assay was immunoSEQ multiplex PCR. Of some 30,000 clones listed, 90% are singletons. The sequencing here drew on peripheral blood, taken after neoadjuvant nivolumab, alone or with ipilimumab, at or shortly before surgery. Receptors originate from an adult with non-small cell lung cancer.

The chain combines TRBV7-9 with TRBJ2-5, with 7 positions matching TRBD1. V was clipped by 4 bases and J by 2 bases; unmatched bases: 13. The CDR3 extends over 17 amino acids. Germline V gene data show CDR1 as SEHNR and CDR2 as FQNEAQ (reference sequence). This CDR3 reads CASSSTQETGQQETQYF. Here the CDR3 DNA reads TGTGCCAGCAGCTCCACCCAAGAGACAGGGCAGCAAGAGACCCAGTACTTC.

The chain is built from TRBV2 and TRBJ2-2; D is uncertain. CDR3 length: 16 residues. The V end lost 6 bases, the J end lost 1 base, and 15 bases lay between the germline ends. The germline CDR1 and CDR2 sequences are SNHLY and FYNNEI. CDR3 protein: CASRERSRWNTGELFF. The CDR3, as DNA: TGTGCCAGCAGGGAGCGATCTCGCTGGAACACCGGGGAGCTGTTTTTT.

The rearrangement uses TRBV7-9 and TRBJ2-7; D remains unclear. The length of the CDR3 is 13 residues. Germline V gives CDR1 SEHNR, CDR2 FQNEAQ (reference sequence). Trimming removed 4 bases at V and 7 bases at J, with 14 bases between. Written as DNA, the CDR3 is TGTGCCAGCAGCTGGGGTGACCGTCGGGAGCAGTACTTC. Translating gives CASSWGDRREQYF.

CDR3 DNA: TGTGCCAGCAGTGAAAGAGAGGGGACAGACGGTGAGCAGTTCTTC. It specifies CASSEREGTDGEQFF. The V gene is TRBV2, the J gene TRBJ2-1, with 7 bases identical to TRBD1. Germline CDR1 is SNHLY and CDR2 is FYNNEI. The CDR3 has 15 residues. Trimming at V came to 2 bases and at J to 9 bases, leaving 10 bases not matched to a gene.

The genes are TRBV6-1 and TRBJ1-2, with D possibly matching TRBD1 (5 bases). Germline V CDR1 and CDR2: MNHNS, SASEGT. Between the trimmed V and J ends, which lost 1 base and 4 bases, there was a span of 13 bases. The CDR3 consists of 15 residues. For the CDR3, the DNA is TGTGCCAGCAGTGAAGACTTTCAGGGACCCTATGGCTACACCTTC. Protein sequence: CASSEDFQGPYGYTF.

The genes are TRBV7-2 and TRBJ2-1, with unresolved D. Between the trimmed V and J ends, which lost 0 bases and 8 bases, there was a span of 14 bases. The CDR3 is 15 residues long. Germline V gene sequence: CDR1 SGHTA, CDR2 FQGNSA. The CDR3 nucleotides read TGTGCCAGCAGCTTAGCGGGCCGCCCCCGTGATGAGCAGTTCTTC. Residues: CASSLAGRPRDEQFF. The full variable domain, completed using reference TRBV7-2 and TRBJ2-1, is GAGVSQSPSNKVTEKGKDVELRCDPISGHTALYWYRQSLGQGLEFLIYFQGNSAPDKSGLPSDRFSAERTGGSVSTLTIQRTQQEDSAVYLCASSLAGRPRDEQFFGPGTRLTVL.

The chain joins TRBV7-9 to TRBJ2-1, with 9 positions matching TRBD1. CDR3 length equals 14 residues. CDR1 SEHNR and CDR2 FQNEAQ come from the germline V gene (reference sequence). Trimming at V came to 5 bases and at J to 6 bases, leaving 5 bases not matched to a gene. The CDR3 DNA reads as TGTGCCAGCAGCCTGGGACAGGGTGGCAATGAGCAGTTCTTC. The encoded protein is CASSLGQGGNEQFF.

For the CDR3, the DNA is TGTGCCAGCAGCTTGGCGGGCAGGGGATACACTGAAGCTTTCTTT. Translation: CASSLAGRGYTEAFF. The rearrangement uses TRBV5-4 and TRBJ1-1, with D maybe TRBD1 (6 bases). The CDR3 extends over 15 amino acids. Germline CDR1 reads SGHNT; CDR2 reads YYREEE (reference sequence). Trimming removed 0 bases at V and 3 bases at J, with 12 bases between.

The chain has TRBV10-2 and TRBJ1-2; possibly TRBD1 for D (5 bases). Germline values: CDR1 WSHSY, CDR2 SAAADI. Trimming shortened V by 0 bases and J by 4 bases, and 9 bases separated the two germline ends. The CDR3 has 14 amino acids. This CDR3 reads CASSESRDLYGYTF. CDR3 in DNA: TGCGCCAGCAGTGAGTCGAGGGACCTCTATGGCTACACCTTC.

Only a few counts were recorded for this clone. The chain is built from TRBV5-6 and TRBJ2-3, with D perhaps matching TRBD1 (5 bases). CDR1 is SGHDT, CDR2 YYEEEE, per germline. Trimming removed 3 bases at V and 3 bases at J, with 11 bases between. There are 14 residues in the CDR3. Written as DNA, the CDR3 is TGTGCCAGCAGCTGGGGCCTGGAGACAGATACGCAGTATTTT. Its translation: CASSWGLETDTQYF.

The gene calls are TRBV7-7 and TRBJ2-5; D remains unclear. The CDR3 is 14 residues long. The germline gives CDR1 SSHAT, CDR2 FNYEAQ (reference sequence). V lost 5 bases and J 7 bases, leaving 17 bases between the germline ends. The CDR3 sequence is CASSRLPDSGTQYF. The CDR3 coding sequence is TGTGCCAGCAGCCGACTGCCTGACTCGGGGACCCAGTACTTC. Based on the CDR3 plus reference TRBV7-7 and TRBJ2-5, the full variable domain is GAGVSQSPRYKVTKRGQDVTLRCDPISSHATLYWYQQALGQGPEFLTYFNYEAQPDKSGLPSDRFSAERPEGSISTLTIQRTEQRDSAMYRCASSRLPDSGTQYFGPGTRLLVL.

This chain uses TRBV5-1 with TRBJ1-3, with TRBD1 as a possible D gene (6 bases). V lost 4 bases and J lost 2, with 19 bases in between. This CDR3 has 17 residues. Germline assignment: CDR1 SGHRS and CDR2 YFSETQ. CDR3 sequence reads: CASSQDPAGVAGNTIYF. The CDR3 nucleotides read TGCGCCAGCAGCCAAGACCCGGCAGGGGTAGCTGGAAACACCATATATTTT.

CDR3 amino acids: CASSWGELNTEAFF. DNA for the CDR3: TGCGCCAGCAGCTGGGGGGAACTGAACACTGAAGCTTTCTTT. The rearrangement links TRBV5-1 to TRBJ1-1; D is possibly TRBD1 (5 bases). The germline CDR1 and CDR2 sequences are SGHRS and YFSETQ. V lost 3 bases to trimming and J lost 0 bases, with 9 bases between them. The CDR3 spans 14 residues.

The chain combines TRBV4-2 with TRBJ1-3; a possible D gene is TRBD1 (5 bases). This CDR3 comprises 19 residues. Trimming shortened V by 0 bases and J by 0 bases, and 18 bases separated the two germline ends. CDR1 is LGHNA and CDR2 is YNFKEQ in the germline V gene. CDR3 sequence: CASSQDLPGTGSSGNTIYF. CDR3 nucleotides: TGTGCCAGCAGCCAAGATCTTCCCGGGACGGGAAGCTCTGGAAACACCATATATTTT.

This clone has a handful of counts. The rearrangement joins TRBV29-1 to TRBJ2-1; TRBD2 matches at 10 bases. CDR1 and CDR2 (germline): SQVTM, ANQGSEA. CDR3 size: 14 residues. The junction had 5 bases not matched to a gene; V was cut back by 5 bases and J by 4 bases. The CDR3 DNA is TGCAGCGTTTATAGCGGGGGGCTATACAATGAGCAGTTCTTC. It is translated as CSVYSGGLYNEQFF.

The chain carries TRBV4-3 and TRBJ2-4, with 9 bases matching TRBD1. From germline, CDR1 is LGHNA and CDR2 YSLEER. The CDR3 runs 15 residues. V lost 2 bases and J lost 6; bases outside the gene matches: 5. The CDR3 protein is CASSQMGQGGNIQYF. The CDR3 nucleotides read TGCGCCAGCAGCCAAATGGGACAGGGAGGAAACATTCAGTACTTC.

This chain links TRBV5-1 with TRBJ2-7, with 11 bases that match TRBD1. The CDR3 sequence is 16 residues long. The germline V gene encodes CDR1 SGHRS and CDR2 YFSETQ. V shed 4 bases, J shed 2 bases, and the junction held 8 bases outside the gene matches. CDR3 protein: CASSPSPGQGAYEQYF. DNA for the CDR3: TGCGCCAGCAGCCCGTCCCCGGGACAGGGGGCCTACGAGCAGTACTTC.

The V call is TRBV6-5, the J call TRBJ2-7; weak D call: TRBD1 (5 bases). V lost 0 bases and J lost 5, with 11 bases in between. This CDR3 region has 14 residues. Germline V gene lookup returns CDR1 MNHEY and CDR2 SVGAGI. In nucleotides, the CDR3 is TGTGCCAGCAGTTACTCGTCAGGGTGGGACGAGCAGTACTTC. Translation: CASSYSSGWDEQYF.

This chain uses TRBV28 with TRBJ1-5; D remains ambiguous. The CDR3 is 15 amino acids. Germline values: CDR1 MDHEN, CDR2 SYDVKM. The V and J ends lost 2 bases and 5 bases respectively, with 13 bases between them. Here the CDR3 DNA reads TGTGCCAGCAGTTTAGGTGGCAGGAGGGATCAGCCCCAGCATTTT. Translation: CASSLGGRRDQPQHF.

The V gene is TRBV7-3, the J gene TRBJ2-2; 7 bases match TRBD2. The CDR3 runs to 17 residues. V was pared by 0 bases and J by 5 bases, with 9 bases of the junction left unmatched. CDR1 and CDR2 (germline): SGHTA, FQGTGA. The CDR3 reads CASSLTRLTSRTGELFF. The CDR3 DNA reads TGTGCCAGCAGCTTAACACGGTTGACTAGCAGGACCGGGGAGCTGTTTTTT.

The chain combines TRBV9 with TRBJ2-2, with 11 bases fitting TRBD2. The CDR3 sequence is 16 residues long. Trimming took 3 bases from V and 1 from J; bases not matched to a gene: 2. CDR1 is SGDLS and CDR2 is YYNGEE in the germline V gene. The CDR3 is CASSASGGLNTGELFF. CDR3 bases: TGTGCCAGCAGCGCTAGCGGGGGGCTGAACACCGGGGAGCTGTTTTTT. The entire variable domain, with the rest obtained from reference TRBV9 and TRBJ2-2, is as follows: DSGVTQTPKHLITATGQRVTLRCSPRSGDLSVYWYQQSLDQGLQFLIQYYNGEERAKGNILERFSAQQFPDLHSELNLSSLELGDSALYFCASSASGGLNTGELFFGEGSRLTVL.

The chain uses TRBV6-1 and TRBJ1-2; D gene unclear. The V end lost 4 bases, the J end lost 8 bases, and 8 bases lay between the germline ends. The CDR3 length is 11 residues. Germline CDR1 and CDR2: MNHNS and SASEGT. CDR3 in DNA: TGTGCCAGCAGTGCCCCGCCGGGCTACACCTTC. It yields the protein CASSAPPGYTF.

The chain employs TRBV5-4 and TRBJ2-5; 7 bases are shared with TRBD1. The germline V gene has CDR1 SGHNT and CDR2 YYREEE (reference sequence). V was pared by 4 bases and J by 5 bases, with 11 bases of the junction left unmatched. This CDR3 spans 15 amino acids. CDR3 sequence (DNA): TGTGCCAGCAGCAGGAACCGGGACAGTGGCGAGACCCAGTACTTC. This translates into CASSRNRDSGETQYF.

This chain joins TRBV18 and TRBJ2-2, with D unclear. There are 14 residues in the CDR3. The V end lost 2 bases, the J end lost 1 base, and 5 bases lay between the germline ends. Germline loops: CDR1 KGHSH, CDR2 LQKENI. CDR3 protein: CASSPIRNTGELFF. CDR3 DNA sequence: TGTGCCAGCTCACCAATTCGGAACACCGGGGAGCTGTTTTTT.

This clone was observed a single time. Germline is not matched at one junction end, which may reflect a read error. J is TRBJ1-1 and V is TRBV25-1, with D maybe TRBD1 (5 bases). Germline CDR1 and CDR2: MGHDK and SYGVNS. The CDR3 has 15 amino acids. As DNA, the CDR3 is TGTGCCAGTAGTGGGGTTGGGGGATTGAACACTGAAGCTTTCTTT. Its translation is CASSGVGGLNTEAFF. The full variable domain, rest sourced from reference TRBV25-1 and TRBJ1-1, is EADIYQTPRYLVIGTGKKITLECSQTMGHDKMYWYQQDPGMELHLIHYSYGVNSTEKGDLSSESTVSRIRTEHFPLTLESARPSHTSQYLCASSGVGGLNTEAFFGQGTRLTVV.

The chain carries TRBV9 and TRBJ2-3; possible D gene TRBD2, 6 bases. Germline V gene data show CDR1 as SGDLS and CDR2 as YYNGEE. The CDR3 length is 14 residues. The V end was cut by 5 bases, the J end by 0 bases, with 10 bases between. The CDR3 region has the DNA TGTGCCAGCAGTGCGGGACTTAGCACAGATACGCAGTATTTT. This gives the protein CASSAGLSTDTQYF.

This chain uses TRBV10-3 with TRBJ2-2, with D unresolved. The CDR3 is 14 amino acids. V was shortened by 0 bases and J by 1 base, with 3 bases between the two germline ends. CDR1 and CDR2 from the germline V gene are ENHRY and SYGVKD. The DNA for the CDR3 is TGTGCCATCAGTGAGTCATTGAACACCGGGGAGCTGTTTTTT. It encodes CAISESLNTGELFF.